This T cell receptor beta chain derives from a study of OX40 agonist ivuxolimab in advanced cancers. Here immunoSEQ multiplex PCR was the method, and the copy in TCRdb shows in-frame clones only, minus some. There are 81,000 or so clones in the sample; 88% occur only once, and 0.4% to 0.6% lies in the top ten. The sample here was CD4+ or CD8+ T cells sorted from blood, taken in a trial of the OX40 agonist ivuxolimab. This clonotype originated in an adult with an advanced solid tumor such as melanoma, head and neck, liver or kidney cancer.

This chain's CDR3 is CASSLAGSAGELFF. CDR3 bases: TGTGCCAGCAGCTTGGCAGGTTCTGCCGGGGAGCTGTTTTTT. This rearrangement joins TRBV7-9 to TRBJ2-2; D remains unclear. The CDR3 runs to 14 residues. V lost 3 bases and J lost 6, with 11 bases in between. Germline-derived CDR1 and CDR2 are SEHNR and FQNEAQ (reference sequence).